The 24 T cell receptor beta chains reported below all come from one sample, sequenced in a study of blood T cell repertoires in COVID-19 (dated by TCRdb to the early 2020s). Receptor libraries were prepared by the immunoSEQ multiplex PCR assay. Drawn from immuneACCESS, this table holds only the in-frame rearrangements with V and J called that TCRdb kept. Clones are partly lost; checked studies trace under half to an unresolved V gene and leave the rest unexplained. This sample is represented by roughly 140,000 clones; roughly 80% of them were singletons. Roughly 8.8% of the sample goes to the ten largest clones. Material for sequencing was peripheral blood. All receptors derive from a human donor with acute or convalescent COVID-19. The donor label of this sample is uncertain.

The chain recombines TRBV2 with TRBJ1-4, with TRBD1 identical over 9 bases. Germline CDR1 SNHLY, CDR2 FYNNEI. The CDR3 is made up of 15 amino acids. Trimming took 4 bases from V and 8 from J; bases not matched to a gene: 8. The CDR3 protein is CASSAGQGLGEKLFF. The CDR3 region has the DNA TGTGCCAGCAGTGCTGGACAGGGGTTAGGCGAAAAACTGTTTTTT.

The chain is built from TRBV27 and TRBJ2-1; 10 positions match TRBD2. This CDR3 is 16 amino acids long. Germline V CDR1 and CDR2: MNHEY, SMNVEV (reference sequence). With V trimmed by 3 bases and J by 9 bases, 11 bases remained unmatched. The CDR3 nucleotides are TGTGCCAGCAGTTTGTGGCTAGCGGGGGACCGGAGTGAGCAGTTCTTC. It translates to CASSLWLAGDRSEQFF.

This clone has just one count. The genes are TRBV6-5 and TRBJ2-3, with a tentative D call TRBD2 (6 bases). The ends were cut back, 8 bases at V and 6 bases at J, with 18 bases in the middle. The CDR3 extends over 14 amino acids. CDR1 is MNHEY, CDR2 SVGAGI, per germline. CDR3 in amino acids: CASRAGAGLDTQYF. In DNA, the CDR3 is TGTGCCAGCCGGGCCGGGGCGGGGTTGGATACGCAGTATTTT.

This clone was observed a few times. The chain joins TRBV9 to TRBJ1-5; possibly TRBD1 for D (5 bases). Germline V gene lookup returns CDR1 SGDLS and CDR2 YYNGEE. The V gene lost 2 bases and the J gene lost 4 bases, with 10 bases spanning the gap. This CDR3 comprises 14 residues. The chain's CDR3 is CASSVGGGNQPQHF. The CDR3 coding sequence is TGTGCCAGCAGCGTCGGGGGAGGGAATCAGCCCCAGCATTTT.

The V and J genes are TRBV3-1 (or the pseudogene TRBV3-2) and TRBJ2-3; 9 bases map to TRBD1. The junction had 6 bases not matched to a gene; V was cut back by 3 bases and J by 8 bases. Looked up from germline, CDR1 is LGHDT and CDR2 is YNNKEL (reference sequence). The CDR3 sequence is 14 residues long. The DNA of the CDR3 is TGTGCCAGCAGCCAGGGACAGGGAGTGGGTACGCAGTATTTT. Protein sequence: CASSQGQGVGTQYF.

The CDR3 sequence is CASSFSGTAISYEQYF. The CDR3 DNA follows: TGTGCCAGCAGCTTTTCCGGGACAGCAATCTCCTACGAGCAGTACTTC. The V gene is TRBV7-2, the J gene TRBJ2-7, with 7 bases aligning to TRBD1. Germline V gene lookup returns CDR1 SGHTA and CDR2 FQGNSA. With 3 bases clipped from V and 0 bases from J, the junction kept 8 bases outside the gene matches. CDR3 length equals 16 residues.

The chain carries TRBV7-9 and TRBJ2-7; D may be TRBD1 (5 bases). CDR1 and CDR2 from the germline V gene are SEHNR and FQNEAQ (reference sequence). The CDR3 runs 14 residues. The germline V and J ends were trimmed by 5 bases and 2 bases, with 13 bases remaining between them. DNA of the CDR3: TGTGCCAGCAGCCCCCCGACAGAAACCTACGAGCAGTACTTC. Its protein product is CASSPPTETYEQYF.

This chain uses TRBV3-1 (or the pseudogene TRBV3-2) with TRBJ1-2; D unresolved. The germline gives CDR1 LGHDT, CDR2 YNNKEL (reference sequence). V was cut by 3 bases and J by 5 bases, with 4 bases left in between. The CDR3 has 11 residues. This CDR3 reads CASSQAYGYTF. In nucleotides, the CDR3 is TGTGCCAGCAGCCAGGCTTATGGCTACACCTTC.

This clone has just one count. The chain links TRBV10-3 to TRBJ1-2; D is uncertain. CDR3 length: 14 amino acids. V lost 4 bases to trimming and J lost 2 bases, with 11 bases between them. Germline V gives CDR1 ENHRY, CDR2 SYGVKD. The CDR3 is CAISALIENYGYTF. The CDR3 DNA is TGTGCCATCAGTGCGCTAATCGAGAACTATGGCTACACCTTC.

This chain links TRBV18 with TRBJ1-1, with 10 positions matching TRBD1. Germline CDR1 is KGHSH and CDR2 is LQKENI. V was clipped by 1 base and J by 3 bases; unmatched bases: 5. This CDR3 is 16 amino acids long. In DNA form, the CDR3 reads TGTGCCAGCTCACCACGCCGACAGGGGGCCGACACTGAAGCTTTCTTT. Residues: CASSPRRQGADTEAFF.

The rearrangement links TRBV6-6 to TRBJ1-1; no firm D call. This CDR3 is built from 14 residues. Trimming left V 2 bases short and J 5 bases short, with 12 bases between. Germline V gene data show CDR1 as MNHNY and CDR2 as SVGAGI (reference sequence). CDR3 loop: CASSYTGSGTEAFF. As DNA, the CDR3 is TGTGCCAGCAGTTACACCGGGTCTGGGACTGAAGCTTTCTTT.

The rearrangement links TRBV28 to TRBJ1-2; D possibly corresponds to TRBD1 (5 bases). Trimming removed 9 bases at V and 6 bases at J, with 17 bases between. The CDR3 consists of 13 residues. Germline V gene lookup returns CDR1 MDHEN and CDR2 SYDVKM. The CDR3 region is CASFREVGDGYTF. For the CDR3, the DNA is TGTGCCAGTTTCCGGGAGGTGGGGGATGGCTACACCTTC.

The rearrangement uses TRBV6-5 and TRBJ1-2; no definite D call. The germline gives CDR1 MNHEY, CDR2 SVGAGI. V lost 6 bases to trimming and J lost 8 bases, with 13 bases between them. This CDR3 spans 12 amino acids. The CDR3 loop is CASRGTEKGYTF. CDR3 nucleotides: TGTGCCAGCAGAGGAACAGAGAAGGGCTACACCTTC.

This clone occurred once. This chain links TRBV5-6 with TRBJ2-2, with a tentative D call TRBD1 (5 bases). The CDR3 contains 15 residues. CDR1 and CDR2 (germline): SGHDT, YYEEEE. V shed 0 bases and J shed 0 bases, with 6 bases lying between them. The DNA for the CDR3 is TGTGCCAGCAGCTTGGCAGGGACGAACACCGGGGAGCTGTTTTTT. Encoded protein: CASSLAGTNTGELFF.

The chain carries TRBV3-1 (or the pseudogene TRBV3-2) and TRBJ2-5; TRBD2 matches at 11 bases. Trimming took 4 bases from V and 6 from J; bases not matched to a gene: 13. This CDR3 comprises 17 residues. Germline CDR1 reads LGHDT; CDR2 reads YNNKEL (reference sequence). CDR3 nucleotide sequence: TGTGCCAGCAGCCCAAGGGGACCTAGCGGGGGGCCAAAGACCCAGTACTTC. Translating it yields CASSPRGPSGGPKTQYF.

This clone came up a few times. The chain is built from TRBV30 and TRBJ1-1; possible D gene TRBD1, 5 bases. Germline V gene lookup returns CDR1 GTSNPN and CDR2 SVGIG (reference sequence). Trimming took off 4 bases at V and 3 bases at J, with 9 bases between the two ends. The length of the CDR3 is 12 residues. The CDR3 loop reads CAWTQGYTEAFF. The DNA of the CDR3 is TGTGCCTGGACGCAGGGTTACACTGAAGCTTTCTTT.

The chain recombines TRBV10-1 with TRBJ2-3; TRBD2 might be the D (7 bases). Germline lookup yields CDR1 WNHNN and CDR2 SYGVQD (reference sequence). The CDR3 runs 13 residues. Trimming pared 8 bases from V and 0 bases from J, leaving 9 bases between. The CDR3 nucleotides are TGCGCCAGCGCGGGGGCTAGCACAGATACGCAGTATTTT. It translates to CASAGASTDTQYF.

V usage is TRBV18 and J usage is TRBJ1-2; 8 nucleotides match TRBD1. Germline V CDR1 and CDR2: KGHSH, LQKENI. With V trimmed by 3 bases and J by 5 bases, 5 bases remained unmatched. There are 14 residues in the CDR3. DNA for the CDR3: TGTGCCAGCTCACCTACCGGGACAGGTTATGGCTACACCTTC. This codes for CASSPTGTGYGYTF. Filled out from reference TRBV18 and TRBJ1-2, the complete variable domain reads NAGVMQNPRHLVRRRGQEARLRCSPMKGHSHVYWYRQLPEEGLKFMVYLQKENIIDESGMPKERFSAEFPKEGPSILRIQQVVRGDSAAYFCASSPTGTGYGYTFGSGTRLTVV.

This chain uses TRBV5-1 with TRBJ1-4; D possibly corresponds to TRBD1 (5 bases). The CDR3 sequence is 15 residues long. V was trimmed by 5 bases and J by 7 bases, leaving 18 bases between them. In germline, CDR1 is SGHRS, CDR2 YFSETQ. CDR3: CASRADTGGIEKLFF. The CDR3 DNA follows: TGCGCCAGCAGGGCCGACACAGGAGGGATTGAAAAACTGTTTTTT.

The rearrangement uses TRBV5-1 and TRBJ1-4, with 11 bases identical to TRBD1. Germline V lookup: CDR1 SGHRS, CDR2 YFSETQ. Trimming at V came to 5 bases and at J to 8 bases, leaving 8 bases not matched to a gene. This CDR3 has 15 residues. The CDR3 region has the DNA TGCGCCAGCAGATCCACCGGGACAGGGGGGGAAAAACTGTTTTTT. It specifies CASRSTGTGGEKLFF.

The chain employs TRBV14 and TRBJ1-1, with D unclear. Germline CDR1 SGHDN, CDR2 FVKESK. V lost 0 bases, J lost 3 bases, and 8 bases lay in between. The CDR3 has 14 amino acids. This chain's CDR3 is CASSQEHSYTEAFF. In DNA form, the CDR3 reads TGTGCCAGCAGCCAAGAACACAGCTACACTGAAGCTTTCTTT.

The chain combines TRBV20-1 with TRBJ1-5; perhaps TRBD1 as D (5 bases). The length of the CDR3 is 15 residues. V lost 3 bases, J lost 0 bases, and 12 bases lay in between. Germline V gene sequence: CDR1 DFQATT, CDR2 SNEGSKA (reference sequence). This CDR3 reads CSASHPTDSNQPQHF. CDR3 nucleotide sequence: TGCAGTGCTAGTCATCCGACAGATAGCAATCAGCCCCAGCATTTT.

This chain joins TRBV6-1 and TRBJ2-5; TRBD2 aligns across 7 bases. J lost 7 bases, V lost 1 base, and 9 bases had no gene match. The CDR3 is 15 amino acids. The germline V gene encodes CDR1 MNHNS and CDR2 SASEGT. The CDR3, as DNA: TGTGCCAGCAGTGAAGAGGGGCTAGCGGTCTGGACCCAGTACTTC. It specifies CASSEEGLAVWTQYF.

The sample holds one count of this clone. The chain carries TRBV15 and TRBJ2-1; 10 positions match TRBD2. Germline V gene data show CDR1 as LNHNV and CDR2 as YYDKDF (reference sequence). With 1 base clipped from V and 6 bases from J, the junction kept 3 bases outside the gene matches. This CDR3 comprises 15 residues. CDR3 nucleotides: TGTGCCACCAGCAGAGTGGCTAGCGGGGGCAATGAGCAGTTCTTC. This codes for CATSRVASGGNEQFF.